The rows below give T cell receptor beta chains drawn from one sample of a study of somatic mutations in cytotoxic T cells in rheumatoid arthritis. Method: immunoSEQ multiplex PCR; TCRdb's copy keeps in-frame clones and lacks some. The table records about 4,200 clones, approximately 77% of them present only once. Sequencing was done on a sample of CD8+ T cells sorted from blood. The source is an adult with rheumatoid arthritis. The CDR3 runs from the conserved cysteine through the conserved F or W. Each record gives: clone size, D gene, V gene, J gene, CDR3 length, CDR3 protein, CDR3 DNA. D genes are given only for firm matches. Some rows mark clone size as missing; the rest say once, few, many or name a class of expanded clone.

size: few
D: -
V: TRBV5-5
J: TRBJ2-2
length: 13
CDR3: CASIRGGSGELFF
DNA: TGTGCCAGCATCCGTGGGGGTTCGGGGGAGCTGTTTTTT

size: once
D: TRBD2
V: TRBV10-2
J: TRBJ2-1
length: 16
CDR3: CASSEKRGGSYNEQFF
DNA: TGCGCCAGCAGTGAGAAGCGGGGGGGCTCCTACAATGAGCAGTTCTTC

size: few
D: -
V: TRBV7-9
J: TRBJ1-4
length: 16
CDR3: CASSPGDSTTNEKLFF
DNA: TGTGCCAGCAGCCCAGGGGACTCCACAACTAATGAAAAACTGTTTTTT

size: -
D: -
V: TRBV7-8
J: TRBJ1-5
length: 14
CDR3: CASSLAWGPQPQHF
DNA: TGTGCCAGCAGCTTGGCATGGGGCCCTCAGCCCCAGCATTTT

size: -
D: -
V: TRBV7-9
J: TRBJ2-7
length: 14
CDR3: CASSPTTESYEQYF
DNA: TGTGCCAGCAGCCCAACGACGGAGAGCTACGAGCAGTACTTC

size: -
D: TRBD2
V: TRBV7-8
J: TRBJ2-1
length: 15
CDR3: CASSLGTSTHNEQFF
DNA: TGTGCCAGCAGCTTAGGGACTAGCACACACAATGAGCAGTTCTTC

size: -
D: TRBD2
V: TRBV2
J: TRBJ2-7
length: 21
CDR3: CASRKGVRTSGVQGPGYEQYF
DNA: TGTGCCAGCAGGAAGGGGGTCCGGACTAGCGGGGTTCAGGGCCCGGGGTACGAGCAGTACTTC

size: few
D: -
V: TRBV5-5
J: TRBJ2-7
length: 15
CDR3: CASSSSDRSPYEQYF
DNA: TGTGCCAGCTCCTCATCCGACAGGTCACCCTACGAGCAGTACTTC

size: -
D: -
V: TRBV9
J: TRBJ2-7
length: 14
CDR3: CASSVGQFTYEQYF
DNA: TGTGCCAGCAGCGTAGGACAGTTTACCTACGAGCAGTACTTC

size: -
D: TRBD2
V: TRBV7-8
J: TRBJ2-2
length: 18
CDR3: CASSLARLLAENTGELFF
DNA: TGTGCCAGCAGCTTAGCACGCTTACTAGCGGAGAACACCGGGGAGCTGTTTTTT